These T cell receptor beta chains were read from a single sample in a study of vaccination effects on CD4 cells after COVID-19. Sequenced by immunoSEQ multiplex PCR; TCRdb stores in-frame clones only, minus some. The sample has roughly 63,000 clones; under 90% are singletons. Their antigens are not known. The sample in question was CD4+ T cells from PBMCs cultured with SARS-CoV-2 spike peptides, obtained before COVID-19 vaccination. The receptors originated from a human donor who received a COVID-19 vaccine. CDR3s include the opening cysteine and the closing phenylalanine or tryptophan. A D gene is named only where the DNA matches it firmly. Size is omitted from some rows. Given values are once, few, many or a class for expanded clones.

-	TRBJ2-5	TRBV4-2	-	TGTGCCAGCAGCCAAGGACAGGAGGGAGAGACCCAGTACTTC	CASSQGQEGETQYF
-	TRBJ2-5	TRBV10-3	-	TGTGCCATCAGTGAGTATGCAGAGACCCAGTACTTC	CAISEYAETQYF
-	TRBJ2-1	TRBV6-6	TRBD2	TGTGCCAGCAGTCGCGACCAGCGGGGAAGCTCCTACAATGAGCAGTTCTTC	CASSRDQRGSSYNEQFF
-	TRBJ2-2	TRBV5-4	-	TGTGCCAGCAGCTTTGGGGGGACCAACACCGGGGAGCTGTTTTTT	CASSFGGTNTGELFF
few	TRBJ1-3	TRBV6-5	-	TGTGCCAGCAGTTACCGCGACAGGGGAAACACCATATATTTT	CASSYRDRGNTIYF
few	TRBJ1-4	TRBV28	-	TGTGCCAGCAGTTCCTCAGGGACAACTAATGAAAAACTGTTTTTT	CASSSSGTTNEKLFF
-	TRBJ2-1	TRBV5-1	-	TGCGCCAGCAGATATAACAATGAGCAGTTCTTC	CASRYNNEQFF
-	TRBJ1-1	TRBV28	TRBD1	TGTGCCAGCAGTCTGGGACAGGGAGGCACCACTGAAGCTTTCTTT	CASSLGQGGTTEAFF
-	TRBJ1-6	TRBV7-9	TRBD1	TGTGCCACCGGACAGGACATCTCCTATAATTCACCCCTCCACTTT	CATGQDISYNSPLHF
-	TRBJ1-2	TRBV30	-	TGTGCCTTTCTCTTAGGACGGGCGGTAGGCTACACCTTC	CAFLLGRAVGYTF
-	TRBJ2-5	TRBV18	TRBD2	TGTGCCAGCTCACGGGGACTAGCGGGGGAGACCCAGTACTTC	CASSRGLAGETQYF
-	TRBJ2-3	TRBV23-1	-	TGCGCCAGCAGTCTAAGGGGGACGGGGAACACAGATACGCAGTATTTT	CASSLRGTGNTDTQYF
-	TRBJ2-2	TRBV28	TRBD1	TGTGCCAGCAGGATTTCAGGGGGTACGGGGGAGCTGTTTTTT	CASRISGGTGELFF
-	TRBJ1-4	TRBV6-6	-	TGTGCCAGCAGTCAGGGGATGACTAATGAAAAACTGTTTTTT	CASSQGMTNEKLFF
few	TRBJ1-5	TRBV21-1	-	TGTGCCAGCAGCAGGGGACTAGGGGATACGGATAGCAATCAGCCCCAGCATTTT	CASSRGLGDTDSNQPQHF
-	TRBJ2-6	TRBV9	-	TGTGCCAGCAGCAAGGACCTAACCTCTGGGGCCAACGTCCTGACTTTC	CASSKDLTSGANVLTF
few	TRBJ1-6	TRBV6-5	-	TGTGCCAGCAGTTACTCGACCTACAGGGATTCACCCCTCCACTTT	CASSYSTYRDSPLHF
-	TRBJ2-3	TRBV4-1	-	TGCGCCAGCAGCCAATCCGTGCTGCCCATCACAGATACGCAGTATTTT	CASSQSVLPITDTQYF
once	TRBJ1-4	TRBV12-3/TRBV12-4	-	TGTGCCGGGGGGACGGATGAAAAACTGTTTTTT	CAGGTDEKLFF
-	TRBJ2-3	TRBV5-1	TRBD1	TGCGCCAGCAGCTTCCTCGACAGGGCGAGCACAGATACGCAGTATTTT	CASSFLDRASTDTQYF
-	TRBJ2-2	TRBV5-1	TRBD1	TGCGCCAGCAGGCGGACAGGGATCCGCACCGGGGAGCTGTTTTTT	CASRRTGIRTGELFF
-	TRBJ2-3	TRBV4-1	TRBD2	TGCGCCAGCAGCCAACAAGGGACTAGCGGGCCGACAGATACGCAGTATTTT	CASSQQGTSGPTDTQYF
-	TRBJ2-5	TRBV10-2	-	TGCGCCAGCAGTGTGGAACAGTCCGTCACCCAGTACTTC	CASSVEQSVTQYF
-	TRBJ2-5	TRBV24-1	TRBD2	TGTGCCACCAGTGACCCCGGGACTAGCGGGGCAGAGACCCAGTACTTC	CATSDPGTSGAETQYF
-	TRBJ1-3	TRBV15	-	TGTGCCACCAGCAGGTCGGGGGGGACACCGAGCTCTGGAAACACCATATATTTT	CATSRSGGTPSSGNTIYF
-	TRBJ2-1	TRBV6-6	-	TGTGCCAGCAGTTACTCGAGAGGAGGCAATGAGCAGTTCTTC	CASSYSRGGNEQFF
-	TRBJ2-2	TRBV3-1/TRBV3-2	-	TGTGCCAGCAGCCAATACACCGGGGAGCTGTTTTTT	CASSQYTGELFF
-	TRBJ2-2	TRBV7-3	TRBD2	TGTGCCAGCAGGAGGCTAGCGGAGATGAACACCGGGGAGCTGTTTTTT	CASRRLAEMNTGELFF
-	TRBJ1-3	TRBV7-2	-	TGTGCCAGCAGCTCCCTTGGGGGGCGGAACACCATATATTTT	CASSSLGGRNTIYF
-	TRBJ2-5	TRBV7-9	-	TGTGCCAGCAGCTCTAAAGAGACCCAGTACTTC	CASSSKETQYF
-	TRBJ2-3	TRBV5-4	-	TGTGCCAGCAGCTTGAAGTGGACTCCTGATACGCAGTATTTT	CASSLKWTPDTQYF
-	TRBJ1-2	TRBV6-2/TRBV6-3	-	TGTGCCAGCAGTAACAAGGTCTATGGCTACACCTTC	CASSNKVYGYTF
few	TRBJ1-2	TRBV7-3	-	TGTGCCAGCAGCTTAAGGCGAACAGGGCCCTATGGCTACACCTTC	CASSLRRTGPYGYTF
-	TRBJ2-6	TRBV9	-	TGTGCCAGCAGCGTAGGAGGGGGCTCTGGGGCCAACGTCCTGACTTTC	CASSVGGGSGANVLTF
-	TRBJ2-3	TRBV9	TRBD2	TGTGCCAGCAGCGTTTCGGGGGGAACCACAGATACGCAGTATTTT	CASSVSGGTTDTQYF
-	TRBJ2-3	TRBV5-1	-	TGCGCCAGCAGCCAAGGGGGTGCGAGGACAGATACGCAGTATTTT	CASSQGGARTDTQYF
-	TRBJ1-1	TRBV6-6	-	TGTGCCAGCAGTCCACGGATCCCGGAGGACACTGAAGCTTTCTTT	CASSPRIPEDTEAFF
-	TRBJ2-2	TRBV11-3	-	TGTGCCAGCAGCCTCTACTTTAACGTCGGGGAGCTGTTTTTT	CASSLYFNVGELFF
-	TRBJ1-2	TRBV7-2	-	TGTGCCAGCAGCTTAGGACAGGTGCCTTATGGCTACACCTTC	CASSLGQVPYGYTF
-	TRBJ2-2	TRBV2	TRBD1	TGTGCCAGCAGGGGTCAGGGGGTCGGGGAGCTGTTTTTT	CASRGQGVGELFF
-	TRBJ2-3	TRBV5-1	-	TGCGCCAGCAGAGACATGACAGGTAGTGGCACAGATACGCAGTATTTT	CASRDMTGSGTDTQYF
once	TRBJ2-2	TRBV27	-	TGTGCCAGCAGTCGATTATGGTCGACGCGGGGAGCCGGGGAGCTGTTTTTT	CASSRLWSTRGAGELFF
-	TRBJ1-5	TRBV18	TRBD1	TGTGCCAGCGCGACCCTGGGACAGGGGGCCCATCAGCCCCAGCATTTT	CASATLGQGAHQPQHF
-	TRBJ1-5	TRBV30	-	TGTGCCTGGAGTGTACTGGGCACCGGCAATCAGCCCCAGCATTTT	CAWSVLGTGNQPQHF
-	TRBJ2-5	TRBV7-2	TRBD1	TGTGCCAGCAGTTGGGACAGGGGGCAGGAGACCCAGTACTTC	CASSWDRGQETQYF
-	TRBJ1-1	TRBV5-1	-	TGCGCCAGCAGCTCCGCCTCTGGAGCTGAAGCTTTCTTT	CASSSASGAEAFF
-	TRBJ1-2	TRBV7-2	TRBD1	TGTGCCAGCAGCGTAGAAACAGGGGTTGGCTACACCTTC	CASSVETGVGYTF
-	TRBJ2-3	TRBV15	-	TGTGCCACCAACCCTCGGGGGCGGACAGATACGCAGTATTTT	CATNPRGRTDTQYF
-	TRBJ1-4	TRBV29-1	-	TGCAGCGTAGGGACCGCGAATGAAAAACTGTTTTTT	CSVGTANEKLFF
-	TRBJ1-2	TRBV4-3	TRBD1	TGCGCCAGCAGCCGAGACAGGGTGGGTGGCTATGGCTACACCTTC	CASSRDRVGGYGYTF
-	TRBJ2-3	TRBV5-6	-	TGTGCCAGCAGCTTGGCATCGGTGCCGGCGCAGTATTTT	CASSLASVPAQYF
few	TRBJ1-1	TRBV7-9	TRBD1	TGTGCCAGCAGCTTAGGGAGGGGGCCTGAAGCTTTCTTT	CASSLGRGPEAFF
-	TRBJ1-3	TRBV5-1	-	TGCGCCAGCAGCTTGGCCGCGGGGGGTCAGGCTGGAAACACCATATATTTT	CASSLAAGGQAGNTIYF
-	TRBJ2-1	TRBV5-1	-	TGCGCCAGCAGCTTGGAGGGGGGATCCTACAATGAGCAGTTCTTC	CASSLEGGSYNEQFF
-	TRBJ1-1	TRBV18	-	TGTGCCAGCTCACCAGATTTAGGGAGAACTGAAGCTTTCTTT	CASSPDLGRTEAFF